These 18 T cell receptor beta chains were all obtained from the same sample, sequenced in a study of cytomegalovirus exposure and HLA in healthy donors. The study ran its PCR with 60 Vbeta and 13 Jbeta primers. The method was immunoSEQ multiplex PCR; TCRdb's version includes in-frame clones alone and lacks a portion of them. This sample has roughly 140,000 clones, with 75% to 80% found just once. The sample taken for sequencing was PBMCs. The receptor set was obtained from a man aged 35-49 years in good health and CMV-seropositive.

The rearrangement joins TRBV6-1 to TRBJ2-3; 8 bases match TRBD2. The CDR3 loop spans 18 amino acids. After removal of 1 base from V and 2 bases from J, the junction contained 11 bases not matched to a gene. Germline CDR1 is MNHNS and CDR2 is SASEGT. CDR3 sequence: CASSEGVTLAGITDTQYF. The DNA for the CDR3 is TGTGCCAGCAGTGAAGGGGTAACATTAGCGGGGATCACAGATACGCAGTATTTT.

The chain links TRBV5-6 to TRBJ2-3; TRBD2 aligns across 15 bases. Germline-derived CDR1 and CDR2 are SGHDT and YYEEEE. Trimming removed 4 bases from V and 2 bases from J; junction bases left unmatched: 8. The CDR3 length is 18 residues. CDR3 sequence (DNA): TGTGCCAGCAGCCGACCGGGACTAGCGGGGGGATACACAGATACGCAGTATTTT. Amino acids: CASSRPGLAGGYTDTQYF.

The chain carries TRBV27 and TRBJ1-2, with TRBD1 as a possible D gene (5 bases). The CDR3 is 13 amino acids. Trimming took 5 bases from V and 0 from J, leaving 7 bases between them. Looked up from germline, CDR1 is MNHEY and CDR2 is SMNVEV (reference sequence). CDR3 bases: TGTGCCAGCAGTGACAGCGCTAACTATGGCTACACCTTC. Its translation is CASSDSANYGYTF.

V is TRBV6-1 and J is TRBJ1-5, with D perhaps TRBD1 (5 bases). Per germline, CDR1 MNHNS and CDR2 SASEGT. Trimming cost V 7 bases and J 3 bases, with 16 bases left between them. There are 15 residues in the CDR3. CDR3 region: CASTALEGANQPQHF. The CDR3 bases are TGTGCCAGCACCGCCTTGGAAGGGGCCAATCAGCCCCAGCATTTT.

The chain recombines TRBV4-2 with TRBJ1-2; 7 bases match TRBD1. The germline V gene encodes CDR1 LGHNA and CDR2 YNFKEQ. The V segment lost 2 bases and the J segment 5 bases; nucleotides outside the gene matches: 5. The CDR3 length is 14 residues. The CDR3 loop reads CASSQLMTGYGYTF. The CDR3 nucleotides read TGTGCCAGCAGCCAACTGATGACAGGGTATGGCTACACCTTC.

The chain links TRBV30 to TRBJ1-1; D not certain. The CDR3 sequence is 13 residues long. V was pared by 2 bases and J by 1 base, with 8 bases between. Per germline, CDR1 GTSNPN and CDR2 SVGIG (reference sequence). The CDR3, as DNA: TGTGCCTGGAGTCGAGTCGGGAACACTGAAGCTTTCTTT. Protein sequence: CAWSRVGNTEAFF.

This clone was found a few times. CDR3 sequence reads: CASSSSGINTEAFF. The DNA for the CDR3 is TGTGCCAGCAGTTCGTCGGGGATTAACACTGAAGCTTTCTTT. The V call is TRBV28, the J call TRBJ1-1, with D unclear. The CDR3 length is 14 residues. Per germline, CDR1 MDHEN and CDR2 SYDVKM. V lost 4 bases and J 2 bases, leaving 11 bases between the germline ends.

The V call is TRBV7-3, the J call TRBJ2-1; D might be TRBD2 (5 bases). Trimming removed 2 bases from V and 5 bases from J, with 31 bases in between. CDR3 length: 21 amino acids. CDR1 is SGHTA and CDR2 is FQGTGA in the germline V gene. The CDR3 protein is CASSLRKILGYASPPNNEQFF. In nucleotides, the CDR3 is TGTGCCAGCAGCTTACGTAAGATACTGGGCTATGCTAGCCCTCCTAACAATGAGCAGTTCTTC.

The table lists this clone with a count of one. Other DNA sequences in the sample encode the same CDR3. CDR3 bases: TGTGCCAGCAGCGGACTAGCGGGAGGACGGTACGAGCAGTACTTC. This encodes CASSGLAGGRYEQYF. The chain uses TRBV7-9 and TRBJ2-7; 14 bases line up with TRBD2. The CDR3 totals 15 residues. CDR1 is SEHNR, CDR2 FQNEAQ, per germline (reference sequence). The junction had 4 bases not matched to a gene; V was cut back by 5 bases and J by 4 bases.

The sample holds a few counts of this clone. V and J are TRBV19 and TRBJ2-2, with 7 bases identical to TRBD2. The CDR3 contains 15 residues. V trimming: 8 bases; J trimming: 2 bases; junction bases outside the gene matches: 8. The germline V gene encodes CDR1 LNHDA and CDR2 SQIVND (reference sequence). CDR3 residues: CASLPGLPNTGELFF. CDR3 coding DNA: TGTGCCAGTTTACCGGGACTACCTAACACCGGGGAGCTGTTTTTT.

In the case of this clone: A junction end diverges from the germline sequence, so it may reflect a read error. The chain is built from TRBV7-9 and TRBJ1-3, with D uncertain. This CDR3 spans 13 amino acids. Germline V gene lookup returns CDR1 SEHNR and CDR2 FQNEAQ (reference sequence). DNA of the CDR3: TGTTCCAGCAGCCCTCACTTTGGAAACACCATATATTTT. This sequence encodes CSSSPHFGNTIYF.

The V gene is TRBV7-2, the J gene TRBJ2-7; D is perhaps TRBD2 (6 bases). The CDR3 is 14 residues long. Germline loops: CDR1 SGHTA, CDR2 FQGNSA. V lost 6 bases and J 7 bases, leaving 19 bases between the germline ends. CDR3 protein: CASSQLGGREEQYF. The CDR3, as DNA: TGTGCCAGCAGTCAGCTCGGGGGACGGGAGGAGCAGTACTTC.

CDR3 sequence reads: CASGLGLAESYNEQFF. The CDR3 region has the DNA TGTGCTAGTGGTTTGGGTTTAGCAGAAAGCTACAATGAGCAGTTCTTC. This chain connects TRBV12-5 to TRBJ2-1; D not certain. V was pared by 1 base and J by 3 bases, with 13 bases between. Per germline, CDR1 LGHNT and CDR2 FRNRAP. The CDR3 totals 16 residues.

The chain is built from TRBV6-6 and TRBJ2-7, with TRBD1 matching over 7 bases. CDR3 length equals 13 residues. Germline-derived CDR1 and CDR2 are MNHNY and SVGAGI (reference sequence). With V trimmed by 6 bases and J by 4 bases, 6 bases remained unmatched. In DNA, the CDR3 is TGTGCCAGCAGCAATGACAGGGTATACGAGCAGTACTTC. Protein: CASSNDRVYEQYF.

This clone is classed as medium-sized (0.01 to 0.1%). The chain recombines TRBV18 with TRBJ2-7, with 8 bases identical to TRBD1. The length of the CDR3 is 15 residues. V shed 3 bases, J shed 2 bases, and the junction held 6 bases outside the gene matches. Germline CDR1 reads KGHSH; CDR2 reads LQKENI. CDR3 residues: CASSPNSQGAYEQYF. As DNA, the CDR3 is TGTGCCAGCTCACCTAATTCACAGGGGGCCTACGAGCAGTACTTC.

This clone was counted only a few times. This chain uses TRBV27 with TRBJ1-6; maybe TRBD1 (5 bases). Germline V gene lookup returns CDR1 MNHEY and CDR2 SMNVEV (reference sequence). V was clipped by 6 bases and J by 4 bases, with 13 bases between them. The CDR3 contains 15 residues. In DNA, the CDR3 is TGTGCCAGCAGATTAACAGGCCTTTATAATTCACCCCTCCACTTT. It translates to CASRLTGLYNSPLHF.

This chain uses TRBV20-1 with TRBJ2-1; D may be TRBD2 (5 bases). The CDR3 totals 11 residues. Germline loops: CDR1 DFQATT, CDR2 SNEGSKA (reference sequence). V lost 5 bases, J lost 8 bases, and 10 bases lay in between. CDR3 sequence (DNA): TGCAGTGCTTTGCGGGCGTATGAGCAGTTCTTC. This translates into CSALRAYEQFF.

This sequence joins TRBV29-1 and TRBJ2-3, with D possibly matching TRBD2 (5 bases). The V end was cut by 7 bases, the J end by 7 bases, with 12 bases between. Per germline, CDR1 SQVTM and CDR2 ANQGSEA. The length of the CDR3 is 11 residues. The CDR3 sequence is CSATLGNTQYF. DNA of the CDR3: TGCAGCGCCACACTAGGGAATACGCAGTATTTT.